Each of the 10 T cell receptor beta chains below was sequenced from the same sample in a study of T cells in Graves' hyperthyroidism and ophthalmopathy (dated by TCRdb to the late 2010s). Library preparation employed multiplex PCR. The reads were generated on an Illumina HiSeq 2000. The TCR beta CDR3 regions were amplified from the RNA transcripts. For the first round of RT-PCR on the TCR CDR3, the HTBI primer set was used together with the Qiagen OneStep RT-PCR kit. TCRdb reprocessed the public reads (quality trimming at Q25 with fastp, clone calling with MiXCR) and kept in-frame beta chains. Identical CDR3 protein sequences are pooled into one entry, listed with their most common genes and DNA. In all, the sample holds around 530,000 distinct CDR3 sequences, and 17% of those were seen once. The leading ten clones occupy roughly 15% of the sample. Specimen: blood. All receptors derive from a woman aged 18-29 years with Graves' ophthalmopathy.

V and J are TRBV5-6 and TRBJ2-3, with D perhaps assigned TRBD1 or TRBD2 (5 bases each). The CDR3 is 15 amino acids. V shed 1 base and J shed 3 bases, with 12 bases lying between them. CDR1 and CDR2 from the germline V gene are SGHDT and YYEEEE. In nucleotides, the CDR3 is TGTGCCAGCAGCTTGAAAGTGGGGGTAACAGATACGCAGTATTTT. As protein: CASSLKVGVTDTQYF.

At least ten counts were recorded for this clonotype. The rearrangement links TRBV28 to TRBJ1-1; D is uncertain. Germline CDR1 reads MDHEN; CDR2 reads SYDVKM. This CDR3 is built from 14 residues. V dropped 5 bases and J dropped 1 base, with 11 bases sitting between them. CDR3 in DNA: TGTGCCAGCAGTCTGCCTTTCCCGAACACTGAAGCTTTCTTT. Translating gives CASSLPFPNTEAFF.

V gene TRBV29-1 combines with J gene TRBJ2-2; D unresolved. This CDR3 is 13 amino acids long. Germline V CDR1 and CDR2: SQVTM, ANQGSEA. V was clipped by 3 bases and J by 7 bases, with 12 bases between them. CDR3 DNA: TGCAGCGTTGAGAATGGGCTGGGCGGGGAGCTGTTTTTT. This sequence encodes CSVENGLGGELFF.

This clonotype was seen only a few times. The rearrangement joins TRBV28 to TRBJ2-7, with 14 bases that match TRBD2. Trimming took 7 bases from V and 7 from J; bases not matched to a gene: 6. Germline loops: CDR1 MDHEN, CDR2 SYDVKM. CDR3 length: 14 residues. The CDR3 is CASIRLAGGGEQYF. The CDR3 nucleotides read TGTGCCAGCATTAGACTAGCGGGAGGGGGGGAGCAGTACTTC. The full variable domain, completed using reference TRBV28 and TRBJ2-7, is DVKVTQSSRYLVKRTGEKVFLECVQDMDHENMFWYRQDPGLGLRLIYFSYDVKMKEKGDIPEGYSVSREKKERFSLILESASTNQTSMYLCASIRLAGGGEQYFGPGTRLTVT.

Ten or more counts support this clonotype. The rearrangement joins TRBV5-6 to TRBJ1-1; 8 nucleotides align to TRBD1. The V gene end was trimmed by 6 bases and the J gene end by 7 bases; junction bases not matched to a gene: 2. Germline V lookup: CDR1 SGHDT, CDR2 YYEEEE. The length of the CDR3 is 11 residues. The CDR3: CASNRGGEAFF. CDR3 in DNA: TGTGCCAGCAACAGGGGGGGTGAAGCTTTCTTT.

The J gene is TRBJ2-1, the V gene TRBV6-1; TRBD2 matches at 10 bases. The CDR3 loop spans 16 amino acids. V lost 3 bases and J lost 0; bases outside the gene matches: 2. Germline CDR1 MNHNS, CDR2 SASEGT. The CDR3 protein is CASSESSGGSYNEQFF. The CDR3 DNA sequence: TGTGCCAGCAGTGAGTCTAGCGGGGGCTCCTACAATGAGCAGTTCTTC.

This clonotype showed up many times. The chain is built from TRBV7-3 and TRBJ2-7; 12 nucleotides agree with TRBD2. The CDR3 covers 15 residues. Germline CDR1 and CDR2: SGHTA and FQGTGA. V was clipped by 5 bases and J by 7 bases; unmatched bases: 9. The CDR3 reads CASSMTSGGRGEQYF. CDR3 sequence (DNA): TGTGCCAGCAGCATGACTAGCGGGGGACGAGGGGAGCAGTACTTC.

This clonotype was seen many times. The chain combines TRBV2 with TRBJ1-6; TRBD1 might be the D (5 bases). The germline V gene has CDR1 SNHLY and CDR2 FYNNEI. The V end was cut by 4 bases, the J end by 0 bases, with 13 bases between. The CDR3 consists of 17 residues. The CDR3 nucleotides read TGTGCCAGCAGTGGTCGGGGGGGAAACTCCTATAATTCACCCCTCCACTTT. Translating it yields CASSGRGGNSYNSPLHF.

This clonotype was detected ten times or more. V is TRBV3-1 and J is TRBJ2-7; no firm D call. The CDR3 length is 15 residues. Per the germline V gene, CDR1 is LGHDT and CDR2 is YNNKEL (reference sequence). The germline V and J ends were trimmed by 0 bases and 1 base, with 10 bases remaining between them. The CDR3 region has the DNA TGTGCCAGCAGCCAAGAGGGCTACTGGTCCTACGAGCAGTACTTC. Protein product: CASSQEGYWSYEQYF.

V is TRBV19 and J is TRBJ2-1; TRBD1 or TRBD2 may be the D gene (5 bases each). Trimming took off 3 bases at V and 11 bases at J, with 17 bases between the two ends. Germline V gives CDR1 LNHDA, CDR2 SQIVND (reference sequence). This CDR3 comprises 14 residues. CDR3 amino acids: CASSIVLGSGQQFF. In DNA, the CDR3 is TGTGCCAGTAGTATTGTGTTGGGGTCGGGACAGCAGTTCTTC.